A single T cell receptor beta chain is shown here with its context. The specificity of this receptor is unknown. Base-call qualities are not available, and no considerably larger clone is one nucleotide away. The data were taken from a study of CD8 T cells in Susac syndrome (dated by TCRdb to between 2019 and 2020). Regarding the study in general: Repertoire sequencing was used to test whether CD8+ T cell activation and differentiation in Susac syndrome was antigen driven.

High-throughput TCR beta sequencing profiled peripheral blood CD8+ and CD4+ T cells from healthy donors, Susac syndrome patients and multiple sclerosis patients. The healthy donors served as controls matched for age and sex. Bulk CD8+ and CD4+ T cells were purified magnetically by negative isolation, whereas CD8+ TEMRA cells were enriched by FACS. Blood was collected in EDTA tubes and processed within 24 hours, with PBMCs isolated through density gradient centrifugation. PBMCs intended for TCR sequencing were frozen in liquid nitrogen and were later thawed in a 37 degrees C water bath. The sorted or isolated CD4+, CD8+ and CD8+ TEMRA cells had a purity of 90% or higher. Results the study describes overall, beyond this receptor: The number of individuals in the TCR sequencing and HLA analysis was recognized as being relatively small.

RNA was extracted with the RNeasy kit and 0.5 to 1 ug was reverse transcribed using random hexamers. The immunoSEQ multiplex PCR assay, which covers 54 Vbeta and 13 Jbeta segments, was used to amplify TCR beta CDR3 regions. To correct PCR amplification bias, a synthetic template baseline was used for both primer optimization and computational correction. The paper's processing steps were these. Only productive sequences were kept, with reads annotated to V, D and J genes according to IMGT and analyzed in immunoSEQ Analyzer. To calculate clonality, Shannon entropy was normalized by log2 of the number of productive unique sequences and then subtracted from one. For each patient and control, public and private clones were evaluated within the 100 most prevalent clones. Clones were defined as Susac-specific if absent from the healthy and MS cohorts, from 1052 published viral clones and from other ImmuneACCESS disease sequences. Using fastp trimming at Q25 and MiXCR clonotype assembly, TCRdb reanalyzed the public sequencing data and kept in-frame beta chains. Under each unique CDR3 protein, matching rows form one entry showing the most common genes and DNA. V and J calls and clone size were set by TCRdb, not the authors. Counted in this sample were 120,000 or so distinct CDR3 sequences; nearly 95% of them appeared once. Together, the top ten hold more than 0.095% of the sample.

V trim: 5 bases; J trim: 2 bases; unmatched bases: 5. Measured from the cysteine to the phenylalanine, the CDR3 is 15 residues long. Of the read, only the CDR3 DNA is kept; its 45 bases are in frame from base 1. The CDR1 and CDR2 encoded by the germline V gene are SGHVS and FNYEAQ. The sequence derives from a human donor in good health. Sequenced sample: CD4+ T cells from PBMCs. Recombination connected TRBV7-6 to TRBJ2-3, with 9 junctional bases fitting TRBD1. CDR3 protein: CASSGGQGFTDTQYF. Read as DNA, the sequence is TGTGCCAGCAGCGGGGGACAGGGATTCACAGATACGCAGTATTTT.